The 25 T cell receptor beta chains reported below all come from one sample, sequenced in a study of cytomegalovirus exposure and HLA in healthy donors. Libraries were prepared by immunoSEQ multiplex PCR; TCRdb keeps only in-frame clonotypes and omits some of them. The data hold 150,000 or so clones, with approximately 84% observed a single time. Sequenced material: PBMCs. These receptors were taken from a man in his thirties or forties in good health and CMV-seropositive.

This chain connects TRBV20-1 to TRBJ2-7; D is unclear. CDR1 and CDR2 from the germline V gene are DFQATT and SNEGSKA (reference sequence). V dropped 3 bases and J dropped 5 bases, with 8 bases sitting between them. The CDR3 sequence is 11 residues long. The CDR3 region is CSASSVNEQYF. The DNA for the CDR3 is TGCAGTGCTAGTTCCGTTAACGAGCAGTACTTC.

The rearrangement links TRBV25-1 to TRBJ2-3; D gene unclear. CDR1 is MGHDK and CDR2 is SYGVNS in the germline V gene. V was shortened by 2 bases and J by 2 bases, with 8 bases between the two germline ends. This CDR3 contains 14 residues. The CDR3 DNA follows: TGTGCCAGCAGTGAACCCTCTTTCACAGATACGCAGTATTTT. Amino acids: CASSEPSFTDTQYF.

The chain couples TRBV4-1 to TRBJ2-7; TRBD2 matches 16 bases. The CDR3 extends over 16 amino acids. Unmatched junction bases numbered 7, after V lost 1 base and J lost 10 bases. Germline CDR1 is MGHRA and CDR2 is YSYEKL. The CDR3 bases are TGCGCCAGCAGCCAAGTACCGGGACTAGCGGGGGGGAACCAGTACTTC. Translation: CASSQVPGLAGGNQYF.

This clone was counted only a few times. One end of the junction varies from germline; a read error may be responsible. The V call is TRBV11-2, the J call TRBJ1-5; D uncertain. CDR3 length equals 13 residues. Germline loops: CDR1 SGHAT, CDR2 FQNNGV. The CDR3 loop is CASSLDSTQPQHF. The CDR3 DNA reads TGTGCCAGCAGCTTAGATAGCACTCAGCCCCAGCATTTT.

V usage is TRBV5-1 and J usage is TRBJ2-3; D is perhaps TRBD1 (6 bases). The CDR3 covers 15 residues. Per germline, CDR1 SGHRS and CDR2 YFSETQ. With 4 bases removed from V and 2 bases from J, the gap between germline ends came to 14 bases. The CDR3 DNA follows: TGCGCCAGCAGCGTTCAGGGGCACCACACAGATACGCAGTATTTT. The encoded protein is CASSVQGHHTDTQYF.

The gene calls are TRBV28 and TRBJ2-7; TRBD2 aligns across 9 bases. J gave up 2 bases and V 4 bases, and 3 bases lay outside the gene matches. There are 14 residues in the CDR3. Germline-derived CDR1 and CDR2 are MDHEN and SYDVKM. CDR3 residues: CASSSTSGTYEQYF. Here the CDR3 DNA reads TGTGCCAGCAGTTCGACTAGCGGTACCTACGAGCAGTACTTC.

Here the CDR3 reads CASSPTDRGLQPQHF. The DNA of the CDR3 is TGTGCCAGCAGTCCAACGGACAGGGGGCTTCAGCCCCAGCATTTT. The rearrangement uses TRBV28 and TRBJ1-5, with 11 bases lining up with TRBD1. V was clipped by 5 bases and J by 6 bases; unmatched bases: 6. The length of the CDR3 is 15 residues. Germline values: CDR1 MDHEN, CDR2 SYDVKM.

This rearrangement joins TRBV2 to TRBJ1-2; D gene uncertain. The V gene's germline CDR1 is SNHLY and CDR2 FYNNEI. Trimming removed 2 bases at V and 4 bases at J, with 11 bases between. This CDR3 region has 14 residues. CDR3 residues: CASSERARGYGYTF. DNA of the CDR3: TGTGCCAGCAGTGAAAGGGCACGGGGCTATGGCTACACCTTC.

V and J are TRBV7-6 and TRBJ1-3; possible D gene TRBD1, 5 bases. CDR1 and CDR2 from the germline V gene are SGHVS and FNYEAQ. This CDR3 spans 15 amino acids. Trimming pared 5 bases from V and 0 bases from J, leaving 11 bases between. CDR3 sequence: CASSLTDNSGNTIYF. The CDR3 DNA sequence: TGTGCCAGCAGCCTGACAGATAACTCTGGAAACACCATATATTTT.

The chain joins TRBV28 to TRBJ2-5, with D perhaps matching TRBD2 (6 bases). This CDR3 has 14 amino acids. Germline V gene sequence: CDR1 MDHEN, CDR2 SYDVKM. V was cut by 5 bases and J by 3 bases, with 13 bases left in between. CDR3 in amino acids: CASSPDWGEETQYF. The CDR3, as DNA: TGTGCCAGCAGTCCCGACTGGGGGGAAGAGACCCAGTACTTC.

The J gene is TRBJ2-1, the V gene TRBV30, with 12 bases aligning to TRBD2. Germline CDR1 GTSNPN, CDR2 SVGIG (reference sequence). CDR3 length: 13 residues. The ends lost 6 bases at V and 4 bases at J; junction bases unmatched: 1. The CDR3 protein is CACGLAGYNEQFF. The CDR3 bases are TGTGCCTGCGGACTAGCGGGATACAATGAGCAGTTCTTC.

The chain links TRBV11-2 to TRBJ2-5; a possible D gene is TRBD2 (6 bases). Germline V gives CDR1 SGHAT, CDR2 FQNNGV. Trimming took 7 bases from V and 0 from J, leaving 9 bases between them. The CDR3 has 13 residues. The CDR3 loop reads CASTREDQETQYF. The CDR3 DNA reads TGTGCCAGCACGAGGGAGGACCAAGAGACCCAGTACTTC.

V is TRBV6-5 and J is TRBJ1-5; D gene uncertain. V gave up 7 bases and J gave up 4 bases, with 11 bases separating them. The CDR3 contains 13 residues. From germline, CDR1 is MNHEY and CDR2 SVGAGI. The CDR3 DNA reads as TGTGCCAGCATGTTACAGTTGAATCAGCCCCAGCATTTT. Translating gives CASMLQLNQPQHF.

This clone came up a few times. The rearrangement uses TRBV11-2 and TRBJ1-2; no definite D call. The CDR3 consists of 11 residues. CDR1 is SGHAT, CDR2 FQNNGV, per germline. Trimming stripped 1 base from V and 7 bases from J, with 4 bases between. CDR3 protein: CASSLGGGYTF. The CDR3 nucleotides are TGTGCCAGCAGCTTAGGAGGTGGCTACACCTTC.

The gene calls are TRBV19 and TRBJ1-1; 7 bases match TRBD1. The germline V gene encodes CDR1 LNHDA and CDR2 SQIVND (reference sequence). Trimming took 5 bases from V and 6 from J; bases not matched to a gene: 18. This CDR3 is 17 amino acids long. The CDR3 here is CASSQKGTDLWEAEAFF. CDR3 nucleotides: TGTGCCAGTAGTCAGAAGGGGACAGACCTCTGGGAGGCTGAAGCTTTCTTT.

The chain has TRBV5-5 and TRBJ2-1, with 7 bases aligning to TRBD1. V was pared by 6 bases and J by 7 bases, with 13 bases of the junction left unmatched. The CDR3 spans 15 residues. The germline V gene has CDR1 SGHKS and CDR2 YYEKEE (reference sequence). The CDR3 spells CASILLTGRQNEQFF. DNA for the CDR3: TGTGCCAGCATCCTCTTGACAGGGCGACAGAATGAGCAGTTCTTC.

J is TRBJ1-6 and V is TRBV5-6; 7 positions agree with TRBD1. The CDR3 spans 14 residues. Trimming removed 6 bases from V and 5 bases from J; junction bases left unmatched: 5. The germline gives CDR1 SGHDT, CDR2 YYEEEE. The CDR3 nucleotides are TGTGCCAGCATGTCCGGGACAGATAATTCACCCCTCCACTTT. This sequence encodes CASMSGTDNSPLHF.

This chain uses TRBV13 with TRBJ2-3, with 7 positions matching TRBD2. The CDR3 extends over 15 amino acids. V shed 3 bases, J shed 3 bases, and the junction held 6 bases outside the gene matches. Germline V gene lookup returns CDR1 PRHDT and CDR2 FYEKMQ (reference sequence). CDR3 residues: CASSLGGGGTDTQYF. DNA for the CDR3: TGTGCCAGCAGCTTGGGCGGGGGTGGAACAGATACGCAGTATTTT.

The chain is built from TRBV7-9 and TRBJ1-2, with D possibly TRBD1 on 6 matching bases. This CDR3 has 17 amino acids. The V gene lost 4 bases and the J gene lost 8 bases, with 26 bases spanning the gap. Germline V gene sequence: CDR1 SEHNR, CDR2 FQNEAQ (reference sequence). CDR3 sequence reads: CASSYPGEQSKSHGYTF. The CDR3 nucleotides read TGTGCCAGCAGCTACCCAGGGGAACAGTCCAAGAGCCACGGCTACACCTTC.

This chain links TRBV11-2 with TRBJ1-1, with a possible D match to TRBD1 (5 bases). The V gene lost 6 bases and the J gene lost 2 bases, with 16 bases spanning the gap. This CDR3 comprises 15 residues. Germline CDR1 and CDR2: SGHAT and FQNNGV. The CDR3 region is CASRPIRGFNTEAFF. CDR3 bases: TGTGCCAGCAGGCCCATCCGGGGGTTCAACACTGAAGCTTTCTTT.

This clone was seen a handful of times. CDR3 protein: CAVGQSYEQYF. CDR3 DNA sequence: TGTGCGGTGGGACAGTCCTACGAGCAGTACTTC. The J gene is TRBJ2-7, the V gene TRBV11-2; TRBD1 aligns across 7 bases. The V gene's germline CDR1 is SGHAT and CDR2 FQNNGV. The CDR3 consists of 11 residues.

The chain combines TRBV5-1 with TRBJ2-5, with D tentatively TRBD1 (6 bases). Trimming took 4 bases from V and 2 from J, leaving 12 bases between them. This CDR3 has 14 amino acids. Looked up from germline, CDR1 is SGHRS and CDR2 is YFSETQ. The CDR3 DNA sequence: TGCGCCAGCAGCACGGGACAACTTCAAGAGACCCAGTACTTC. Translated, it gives CASSTGQLQETQYF.

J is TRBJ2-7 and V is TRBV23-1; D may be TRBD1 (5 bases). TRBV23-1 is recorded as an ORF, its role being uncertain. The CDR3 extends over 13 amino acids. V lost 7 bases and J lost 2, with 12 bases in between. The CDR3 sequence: CASTWGGTYEQYF. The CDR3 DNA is TGCGCCAGCACCTGGGGCGGAACCTACGAGCAGTACTTC.

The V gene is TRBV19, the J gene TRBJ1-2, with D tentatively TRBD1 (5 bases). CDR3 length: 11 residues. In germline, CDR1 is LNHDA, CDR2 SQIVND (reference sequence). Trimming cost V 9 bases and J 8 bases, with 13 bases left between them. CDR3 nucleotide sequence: TGTGCCAGCAGGGATGGTTACGGCTACACCTTC. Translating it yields CASRDGYGYTF.

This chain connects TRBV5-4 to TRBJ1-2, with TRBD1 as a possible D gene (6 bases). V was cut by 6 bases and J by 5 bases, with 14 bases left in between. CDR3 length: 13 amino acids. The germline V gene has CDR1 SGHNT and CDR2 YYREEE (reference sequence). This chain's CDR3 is CASNRGGAYGYTF. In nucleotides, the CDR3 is TGTGCCAGCAACCGCGGGGGGGCTTATGGCTACACCTTC.